The entry that follows covers one T cell receptor beta chain sequence. Germline CDR1 is MDHEN and CDR2 is SYDVKM. Unmatched junction bases numbered 10, after V lost 4 bases and J lost 10 bases. The length of the CDR3 is 14 residues. One entry per CDR3 protein results from TCRdb running MiXCR on the RT-PCR reads. The sample includes hundreds of thousands of distinct CDR3 sequences, over 12% of them seen just once. The sequence came from a female donor in good health, serving as a healthy control. Sequenced: memory CD4+ T cells from blood. The chain combines TRBV28 with TRBJ2-1; 7 nucleotides agree with TRBD1. CDR3 nucleotides: TGTGCCAGCAGTTCCGGACAGGCCAGAAAAGAGCAGTTCTTC. Its translation: CASSSGQARKEQFF. Full variable domain (missing parts from reference TRBV28 and TRBJ2-1): DVKVTQSSRYLVKRTGEKVFLECVQDMDHENMFWYRQDPGLGLRLIYFSYDVKMKEKGDIPEGYSVSREKKERFSLILESASTNQTSMYLCASSSGQARKEQFFGPGTRLTVL.